This T cell receptor (beta chain) was identified during a study of blood T cell repertoires in COVID-19. Only a few counts were recorded for this clone. This table comes from immunoSEQ multiplex PCR, and its TCRdb copy is limited to in-frame clones, with some not included. Of some 42,000 clones listed, roughly 88% are singletons. V was clipped by 3 bases and J by 9 bases; unmatched bases: 4. The CDR3 covers 15 residues. The germline gives CDR1 SNHLY, CDR2 FYNNEI. This TCR came from a human donor in a cohort sampled during active COVID-19. Input material: peripheral blood. This chain connects TRBV2 to TRBJ1-6, with 11 bases matching TRBD1. CDR3 in amino acids: CASSEGQGVRSPLHF. Written as DNA, the CDR3 is TGTGCCAGCAGTGAGGGACAGGGGGTGCGTTCACCCCTCCACTTT.